This T cell receptor (beta chain) was recorded in a study of T cell responses to AZD1222 COVID-19 vaccine. Study findings and constraints: Females outnumbered males among donors, who were mostly white British; clonal diversity was possibly underestimated. Spike as a whole was targeted by vaccine-associated CD4 TCRs, dominant at 160-218 and 743-854. Variant regions that are unmutated are reportedly the target of nearly half of spike-specific TCRs. Repertoire samples came only from after the peak T cell response.

Libraries were prepared by immunoSEQ multiplex PCR; TCRdb keeps only in-frame clonotypes and omits some of them. The table lists about 190,000 clones, 87% of them singletons, with less than 3% in the top ten. Germline V gives CDR1 MNHEY, CDR2 SVGAGI. The V end lost 8 bases, the J end lost 5 bases, and 19 bases lay between the germline ends. This CDR3 spans 15 amino acids. A remark on this clone: The antigen is unknown.

This receptor was taken from an adult in good health. The V call is TRBV6-5, the J call TRBJ1-5, with D maybe TRBD1 (6 bases). The sequences come from peripheral blood, collected on day 0 of MenACWY control vaccination. CDR3 in DNA: TGTGCCAGCGGCCCCGTTAGGGGGGCAGATCAGCCCCAGCATTTT. This encodes CASGPVRGADQPQHF.